This T cell receptor (beta chain) was captured in a study of radiotherapy plus CTLA-4 blockade in lung cancer. Study outcomes and limitations: Reported findings show early blood T cell clone dynamics, with interferon-beta, best predicted response. Blood-borne expansion of tumor-derived TCR clones followed radiotherapy plus ipilimumab.

Clones were sequenced by immunoSEQ multiplex PCR, and TCRdb holds only the in-frame ones, with some missing. Altogether 55,000 to 80,000 clones are present, about nine tenths being singletons, with the ten largest covering 40% to 45%. The CDR3 runs 15 residues. The V segment lost 4 bases and the J segment 4 bases; nucleotides outside the gene matches: 4. CDR1 and CDR2 from the germline V gene are WNHNN and SYGVQD (reference sequence). As to this clone: Its specificity is unknown.

The input for sequencing was peripheral blood, taken from a patient treated with radiotherapy plus ipilimumab. The receptor's source is a human donor with non-small cell lung cancer that progressed on radiotherapy plus ipilimumab. The genes are TRBV10-1 and TRBJ2-1; 10 bases map to TRBD1. CDR3 bases: TGCGCCAGCAGTGGACAGGGGGCTTTTTACAATGAGCAGTTCTTC. Amino acids: CASSGQGAFYNEQFF.